This record looks at one TCR beta chain sequence and its context. The data stem from a study of shared clonotypes between healthy human individuals. At the level of the study: Used for every donor were three CD4 naive, three CD4 memory, two CD8 naive and one CD8 memory plate.

Some clones are missing from TCRdb's copy, which holds only in-frame ones; the method was immunoSEQ multiplex PCR. The sample lists about 700,000 clones, approximately 90% occurring once. The naive CD8 fraction comprised CD45RO-negative cells positively selected for CCR7 and excluded terminally differentiated effector memory CD45RA+ cells. The CDR3 contains 15 residues. V dropped 2 bases and J dropped 3; count of bases not matched to a gene: 10. In germline, CDR1 is SQVTM, CDR2 ANQGSEA. This sequence was found in a man younger than 45 in good health. V usage is TRBV29-1 and J usage is TRBJ2-7; TRBD1 matches 7 bases. Sequenced input: naive CD8+ T cells sorted from blood. The CDR3 protein is CSVETSGTEGYEQYF. CDR3 nucleotides: TGCAGCGTTGAAACGTCCGGGACAGAAGGCTACGAGCAGTACTTC.